The clone carrying this TCR beta chain was observed at least ten times. TCRdb ran MiXCR on the 5' RACE reads and lists one entry per CDR3 protein. The sample carries about 160,000 distinct CDR3 sequences, 8.5% to 10% recorded once. The sample is drawn from a study of CD8 T cells in ankylosing spondylitis. The CDR3 runs to 14 residues. Per germline, CDR1 SQVTM and CDR2 ANQGSEA. V was trimmed by 7 bases and J by 9 bases, leaving 22 bases between them. The receptor was isolated from a female donor with ankylosing spondylitis or in good health (not recorded which). The rearrangement uses TRBV29-1 and TRBJ2-1; D gene ambiguous. Sequenced sample: blood, either unsorted or a sorted T cell fraction (not recorded which). This CDR3 is CSANPDWISSEQFF. The CDR3 bases are TGCAGCGCTAACCCGGATTGGATATCTAGTGAGCAGTTCTTC.